This T cell receptor beta chain was identified in a study of blood T cell repertoires in COVID-19. Profiling relied on immunoSEQ multiplex PCR, and the TCRdb table lists in-frame clones only, not all of them. This table holds 160,000 or so clones, roughly 84% found once. The sample holds a few counts of this clone. The CDR3 is 15 amino acids. Germline assignment: CDR1 SNHLY and CDR2 FYNNEI. Trimming cost V 7 bases and J 8 bases; bases outside gene matches: 14. Specimen: PBMCs or T cells enriched from blood (not recorded which). This sequence originates from a woman aged 50 to 60 who had recovered from COVID-19. The chain combines TRBV2 with TRBJ2-3; 8 bases match TRBD2. CDR3: CASTPTSAPMGTQYF. The DNA for the CDR3 is TGTGCCAGCACCCCGACTAGCGCTCCCATGGGTACGCAGTATTTT.